This is a list of T cell receptor beta chains from one sample in a study of T-cell reconstitution after alpha-beta-depleted transplantation in children. In TCRdb, the PCR reads were re-called with MiXCR into one record per CDR3 protein. The repertoire consists of around 300,000 distinct CDR3 sequences, with around 10% occurring once and the leading ten covering around a quarter. The source material was peripheral blood, sampled 180 days after TCRalphabeta/CD19-depleted stem cell transplant. The receptors here all came from a male patient aged 2 to 9 who had a stem cell transplant for chronic granulomatous disease, so the T cells may come from the graft donor. Each CDR3 is given with its conserved first and last residue. Fields, in order: CDR3 protein, V gene.

CASRAKTGGREPQHF | TRBV6-1
CASSPGDGFTF | TRBV18
CATRGDVYNEQFF | TRBV24-1
CASRVQGHQPQHF | TRBV19
CASSLTSGSIRETQYF | TRBV12-3/TRBV12-4
CSVEGIPGQGNGYTF | TRBV29-1
CSVVGLAMYEQYF | TRBV29-1
CSAENDRDYGYTF | TRBV20-1
CASSPLEDYYTGELFF | TRBV7-9
CSARDPGREAHF | TRBV20-1
CASFGSSTDTQYF | TRBV6-1
CSARDPAGKNYEQYF | TRBV20-1
CSARGNSGRGSYEQFF | TRBV20-1
CASSLQKTGLTGELFF | TRBV27
CASSPVSGLTLNEQYF | TRBV6-1
CASSFRRTAGELFF | TRBV27
CASSFDRGNYGYTF | TRBV5-6
CSAIQTSDEQFF | TRBV20-1
CASSWAQGNEQFF | TRBV28
CASSPAGTGEVGAANEKLFF | TRBV6-2/TRBV6-3
CASSFRLAGDTGELFF | TRBV5-5
CASSPTPQIQGQETQYF | TRBV7-2
CSADREPLRKYGYTF | TRBV20-1
CASSLGRAYEQYF | TRBV27
CSVAGGPNTGELFF | TRBV29-1
CASSLAGGDSDEQYF | TRBV5-1
CASSLQQGVNEQYF | TRBV7-6
CASSLPSGRNQPQHF | TRBV19
CSARVQGDTDTQYF | TRBV20-1
CSARDSLAKNIQYF | TRBV29-1
CASSSDLAWGHNEQFF | TRBV7-9
CASRQGGRGNTIYF | TRBV12-3/TRBV12-4
CASSLGVVYEQYF | TRBV7-9
CASSPPGGWDEQFF | TRBV18
CASSQNRDKKETQYF | TRBV7-9
CSAPGGYPYEQYF | TRBV20-1
CAITDPELAGLDNEQFF | TRBV10-3
CASSKSGLADEQYF | TRBV9
CASSPLAGGSTDTQYF | TRBV28
CASSAISGVTYNEQFF | TRBV7-7
CSARDRVSSGANVLTF | TRBV20-1